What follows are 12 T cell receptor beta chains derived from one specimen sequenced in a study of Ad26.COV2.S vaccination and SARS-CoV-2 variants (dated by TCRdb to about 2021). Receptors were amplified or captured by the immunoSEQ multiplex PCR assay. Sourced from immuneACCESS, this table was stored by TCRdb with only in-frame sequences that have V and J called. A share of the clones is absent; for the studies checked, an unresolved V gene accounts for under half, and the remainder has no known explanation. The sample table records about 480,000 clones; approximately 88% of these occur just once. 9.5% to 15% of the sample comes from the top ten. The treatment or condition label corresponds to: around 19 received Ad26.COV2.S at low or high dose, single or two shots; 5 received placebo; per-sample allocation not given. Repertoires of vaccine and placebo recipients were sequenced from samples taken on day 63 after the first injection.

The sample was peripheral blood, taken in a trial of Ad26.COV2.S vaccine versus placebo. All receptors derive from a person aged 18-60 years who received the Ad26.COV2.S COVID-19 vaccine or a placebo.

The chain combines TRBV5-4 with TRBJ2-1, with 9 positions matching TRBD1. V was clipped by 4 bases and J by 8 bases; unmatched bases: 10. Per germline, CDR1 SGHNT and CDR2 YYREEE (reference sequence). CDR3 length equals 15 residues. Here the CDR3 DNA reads TGTGCCAGCAGCCTGCCGGGACAGGGTACCCATGAGCAGTTCTTC. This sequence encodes CASSLPGQGTHEQFF. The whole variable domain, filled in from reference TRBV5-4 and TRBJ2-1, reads ETGVTQSPTHLIKTRGQQVTLRCSSQSGHNTVSWYQQALGQGPQFIFQYYREEENGRGNFPPRFSGLQFPNYSSELNVNALELDDSALYLCASSLPGQGTHEQFFGPGTRLTVL.

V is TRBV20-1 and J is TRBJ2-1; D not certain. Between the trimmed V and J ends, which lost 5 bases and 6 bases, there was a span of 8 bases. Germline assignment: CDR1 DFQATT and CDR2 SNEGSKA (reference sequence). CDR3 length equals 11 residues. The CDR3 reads CSAFRGNEQFF. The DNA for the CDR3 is TGCAGTGCTTTCAGAGGCAATGAGCAGTTCTTC.

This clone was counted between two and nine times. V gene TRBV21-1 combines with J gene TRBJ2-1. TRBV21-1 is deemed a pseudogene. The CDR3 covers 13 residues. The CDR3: CASRGLTYNEQFF. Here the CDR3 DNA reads TGTGCCAGCAGAGGGCTAACCTACAATGAGCAGTTCTTC.

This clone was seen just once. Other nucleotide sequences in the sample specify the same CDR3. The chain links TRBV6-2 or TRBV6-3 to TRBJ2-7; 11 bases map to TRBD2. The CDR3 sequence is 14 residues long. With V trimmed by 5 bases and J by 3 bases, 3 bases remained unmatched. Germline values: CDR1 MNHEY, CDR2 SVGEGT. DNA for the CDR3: TGTGCCAGCAGTAGAACTAGCGGGAGCTACGAGCAGTACTTC. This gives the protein CASSRTSGSYEQYF.

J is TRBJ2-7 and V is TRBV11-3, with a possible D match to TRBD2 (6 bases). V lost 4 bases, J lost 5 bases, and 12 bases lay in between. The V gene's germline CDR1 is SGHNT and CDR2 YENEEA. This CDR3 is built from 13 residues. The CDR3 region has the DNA TGTGCCAGCAGCTCCCCGTGGGGGGACGAGCAGTACTTC. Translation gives CASSSPWGDEQYF.

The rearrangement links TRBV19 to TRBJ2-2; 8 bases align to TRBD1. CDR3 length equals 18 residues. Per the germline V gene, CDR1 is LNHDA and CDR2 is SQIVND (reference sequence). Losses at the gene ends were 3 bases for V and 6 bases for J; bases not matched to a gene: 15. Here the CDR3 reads CASSIERYGQGVPGELFF. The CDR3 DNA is TGTGCCAGTAGTATTGAGCGGTACGGACAGGGAGTCCCCGGGGAGCTGTTTTTT.

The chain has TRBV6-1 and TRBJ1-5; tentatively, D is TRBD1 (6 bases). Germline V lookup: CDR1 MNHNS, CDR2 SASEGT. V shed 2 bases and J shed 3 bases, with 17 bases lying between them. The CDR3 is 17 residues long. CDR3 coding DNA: TGTGCCAGCAGTGAAATGTTTGTGACAGGAGTCAATCAGCCCCAGCATTTT. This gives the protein CASSEMFVTGVNQPQHF.

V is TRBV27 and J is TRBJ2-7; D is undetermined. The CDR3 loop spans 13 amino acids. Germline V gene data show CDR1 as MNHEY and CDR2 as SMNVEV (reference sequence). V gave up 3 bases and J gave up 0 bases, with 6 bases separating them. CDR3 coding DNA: TGTGCCAGCAGTTTCCACCGCTCCTACGAGCAGTACTTC. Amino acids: CASSFHRSYEQYF.

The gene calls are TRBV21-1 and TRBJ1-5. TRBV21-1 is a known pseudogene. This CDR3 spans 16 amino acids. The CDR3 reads CASSISTRVYNQPQHF. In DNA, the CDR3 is TGTGCCAGCAGCATTAGTACGAGGGTCTACAATCAGCCCCAGCATTTT.

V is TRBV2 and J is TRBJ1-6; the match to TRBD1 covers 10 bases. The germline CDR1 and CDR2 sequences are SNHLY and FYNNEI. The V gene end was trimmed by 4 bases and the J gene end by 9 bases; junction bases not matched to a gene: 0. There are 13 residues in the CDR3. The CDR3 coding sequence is TGTGCCAGCAGTGGACAGGGGGCTTCACCCCTCCACTTT. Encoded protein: CASSGQGASPLHF.

CDR3: CASARGRANYGYTF. The CDR3 DNA sequence: TGTGCCAGCGCAAGGGGGAGGGCTAACTATGGCTACACCTTC. This chain uses TRBV3-1 (or the pseudogene TRBV3-2) with TRBJ1-2; D may be TRBD1 (6 bases). This CDR3 contains 14 residues. Germline V gives CDR1 LGHDT, CDR2 YNNKEL (reference sequence). Trimming took off 8 bases at V and 0 bases at J, with 13 bases between the two ends.

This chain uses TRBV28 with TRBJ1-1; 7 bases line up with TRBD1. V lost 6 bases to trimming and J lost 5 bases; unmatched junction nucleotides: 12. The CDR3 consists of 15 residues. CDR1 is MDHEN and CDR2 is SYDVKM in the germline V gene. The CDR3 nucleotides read TGTGCCAGCAGCCTTAACCCCGCAGGGGGAACTGAAGCTTTCTTT. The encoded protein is CASSLNPAGGTEAFF. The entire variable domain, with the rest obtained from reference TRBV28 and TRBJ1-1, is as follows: DVKVTQSSRYLVKRTGEKVFLECVQDMDHENMFWYRQDPGLGLRLIYFSYDVKMKEKGDIPEGYSVSREKKERFSLILESASTNQTSMYLCASSLNPAGGTEAFFGQGTRLTVV.